The 15 T cell receptor beta chains presented below share a single source sample, sequenced in a study of T cell responses to AZD1222 COVID-19 vaccine. Profiling relied on immunoSEQ multiplex PCR, and the TCRdb table lists in-frame clones only, not all of them. The sample holds over 150,000 clones, about 88% seen once. The specimen comprised peripheral blood, sampled on day 0 of AZD1222 vaccination. These receptors all stem from an adult in good health.

The chain couples TRBV28 to TRBJ2-1; TRBD2 aligns across 7 bases. CDR1 is MDHEN and CDR2 is SYDVKM in the germline V gene. The CDR3 runs 13 residues. Germline trimming cut 4 bases from V and 7 bases from J; bases unmatched to any gene: 4. The CDR3 reads CASSWGGNNEQFF. The CDR3 coding sequence is TGTGCCAGCAGTTGGGGGGGGAATAATGAGCAGTTCTTC.

The rearrangement uses TRBV7-9 and TRBJ2-7; possible D gene TRBD1, 6 bases. Germline V gene sequence: CDR1 SEHNR, CDR2 FQNEAQ (reference sequence). There are 17 residues in the CDR3. The V end was cut by 5 bases, the J end by 1 base, with 21 bases between. CDR3 sequence: CASSPEGHLTPSYEQYF. The CDR3 DNA reads as TGTGCCAGCAGCCCAGAGGGACACCTAACCCCATCCTACGAGCAGTACTTC.

The chain carries TRBV7-9 and TRBJ1-3; TRBD1 aligns across 7 bases. V shed 0 bases, J shed 4 bases, and the junction held 6 bases outside the gene matches. Germline V lookup: CDR1 SEHNR, CDR2 FQNEAQ (reference sequence). CDR3 length: 16 residues. CDR3 sequence reads: CASSLASGGSGNTIYF. The CDR3, as DNA: TGTGCCAGCAGCTTAGCTTCAGGGGGTTCCGGAAACACCATATATTTT.

The table lists this clone with a count of one. The rearrangement uses TRBV5-6 and TRBJ1-1; perhaps TRBD1 as D (5 bases). CDR1 and CDR2 (germline): SGHDT, YYEEEE. The ends were cut back, 2 bases at V and 4 bases at J, with 12 bases in the middle. The CDR3 contains 14 residues. In nucleotides, the CDR3 is TGTGCCAGCAGCTTCGCTGGGAGGGGCACTGAAGCTTTCTTT. As protein: CASSFAGRGTEAFF. Together with reference TRBV5-6 and TRBJ1-1, the CDR3 gives the full variable domain: DAGVTQSPTHLIKTRGQQVTLRCSPKSGHDTVSWYQQALGQGPQFIFQYYEEEERQRGNFPDRFSGHQFPNYSSELNVNALLLGDSALYLCASSFAGRGTEAFFGQGTRLTVV.

V gene TRBV19 combines with J gene TRBJ1-5; a possible D gene is TRBD1 (5 bases). Trimming shortened V by 5 bases and J by 3 bases, and 11 bases separated the two germline ends. Germline-derived CDR1 and CDR2 are LNHDA and SQIVND (reference sequence). This CDR3 has 14 amino acids. The CDR3 region has the DNA TGTGCCAGTAGTGGAGGGACTTTCAATCAGCCCCAGCATTTT. Its protein is CASSGGTFNQPQHF.

V gene TRBV5-1 combines with J gene TRBJ2-3; D ambiguous. The CDR3 length is 12 residues. Between the trimmed V and J ends, which lost 3 bases and 1 base, there was a span of 3 bases. Germline-derived CDR1 and CDR2 are SGHRS and YFSETQ. The CDR3, as DNA: TGCGCCAGCAGCTCCGGCACAGATACGCAGTATTTT. Translation gives CASSSGTDTQYF.

This clone occurred a few times. This chain uses TRBV28 with TRBJ1-1; a possible D gene is TRBD1 (6 bases). V was trimmed by 5 bases and J by 2 bases, leaving 12 bases between them. The CDR3 extends over 14 amino acids. In germline, CDR1 is MDHEN, CDR2 SYDVKM. The chain's CDR3 is CASSGGQPNTEAFF. CDR3 DNA sequence: TGTGCCAGCAGTGGTGGACAGCCAAACACTGAAGCTTTCTTT.

This clone showed up just a few times. V is TRBV14 and J is TRBJ2-7, with D possibly TRBD2 on 6 matching bases. Germline CDR1 is SGHDN and CDR2 is FVKESK. Deletions cut 4 bases from V and 0 bases from J, with 10 bases between. The CDR3 is made up of 14 amino acids. CDR3 bases: TGTGCCAGCAGCCCTAGCGTGAACTCCTACGAGCAGTACTTC. It encodes CASSPSVNSYEQYF.

The CDR3 nucleotides read TGTGCCAGCAGTGAAGGGAGCGCGGGAGACCCCTCCGAGCAGTACTTC. Translation gives CASSEGSAGDPSEQYF. The chain is built from TRBV6-1 and TRBJ2-7; 7 positions agree with TRBD2. The J segment lost 6 bases and the V segment lost 1 base, leaving 12 bases of the junction unmatched. Per germline, CDR1 MNHNS and CDR2 SASEGT. This CDR3 spans 16 amino acids.

This clone showed up just once. The V gene is TRBV6-5, the J gene TRBJ2-2, with unresolved D. The CDR3 is 10 amino acids. V was cut by 8 bases and J by 7 bases, with 5 bases left in between. Per germline, CDR1 MNHEY and CDR2 SVGAGI. CDR3 amino acids: CASFRGELFF. CDR3 bases: TGTGCCAGCTTCCGCGGGGAGCTGTTTTTT.

The V gene is TRBV5-1, the J gene TRBJ2-1; TRBD1 matches 8 bases. The V gene end was trimmed by 4 bases and the J gene end by 6 bases; junction bases not matched to a gene: 9. The germline gives CDR1 SGHRS, CDR2 YFSETQ. The CDR3 is 15 residues long. The CDR3 DNA reads TGCGCCAGCAGCGGGGGACAGGTTCACATCAATGAGCAGTTCTTC. This codes for CASSGGQVHINEQFF.

The rearrangement links TRBV19 to TRBJ1-1; perhaps TRBD1 as D (5 bases). Trimming shortened V by 2 bases and J by 1 base, and 11 bases separated the two germline ends. There are 15 residues in the CDR3. Germline values: CDR1 LNHDA, CDR2 SQIVND (reference sequence). The CDR3 DNA reads as TGTGCCAGTAGTATAATTGGGCAGGGGAACACTGAAGCTTTCTTT. The encoded protein is CASSIIGQGNTEAFF.

The chain recombines TRBV12-3 or TRBV12-4 with TRBJ1-1; D might be TRBD1 (5 bases). The V and J ends lost 0 bases and 6 bases respectively, with 8 bases between them. The CDR3 extends over 13 amino acids. The CDR3, as DNA: TGTGCCAGCAGTTTAGCAAGACAGTCTGAAGCTTTCTTT. Amino acids: CASSLARQSEAFF.

The V gene is TRBV5-1, the J gene TRBJ2-3; D ambiguous. CDR3 length: 11 residues. CDR1 SGHRS and CDR2 YFSETQ come from the germline V gene. The germline V and J ends were trimmed by 7 bases and 0 bases, with 3 bases remaining between them. CDR3 protein: CASGSTDTQYF. CDR3 sequence (DNA): TGCGCCAGCGGCAGCACAGATACGCAGTATTTT.

This clone has a handful of counts. The chain recombines TRBV4-1 with TRBJ1-5; 8 nucleotides match TRBD1. Germline V lookup: CDR1 MGHRA, CDR2 YSYEKL. The CDR3 covers 14 residues. Germline trimming cut 6 bases from V and 3 bases from J; bases unmatched to any gene: 4. CDR3 sequence: CASSRQGYNQPQHF. In DNA form, the CDR3 reads TGCGCCAGCAGTAGACAGGGGTACAATCAGCCCCAGCATTTT.